The present TCR beta chain was sequenced within a study of blood T cell repertoires in COVID-19. Study information: The analysed material was cDNA or gDNA that came from T cells, B-cell-depleted T cells, or PBMCs.

The assay was immunoSEQ multiplex PCR, and TCRdb's table has in-frame clones only and misses some. The data hold around 260,000 clones, with 80% to 90% observed a single time. Germline loops: CDR1 SQVTM, CDR2 ANQGSEA. Trimming pared 6 bases from V and 2 bases from J, leaving 11 bases between. The CDR3 consists of 12 residues. The chain joins TRBV29-1 to TRBJ2-7; D gene ambiguous. The origin of this receptor is a man aged 55 to 70 with acute or convalescent COVID-19. The sequenced sample was peripheral blood. The CDR3 DNA follows: TGCAGCGTCCACTTCGGAGCCTACGAGCAGTACTTC. It encodes CSVHFGAYEQYF.